This passage covers 2 T cell receptor beta chains from one sample sequenced in a study (dated by TCRdb to between 2015 and 2016). Receptor libraries were prepared by 5' RACE. TCRdb shows the sequencer as Illumina MiSeq. TCRdb redid the processing of the public reads, applying fastp at Q25 and MiXCR, and retained in-frame beta chains. Entries that share a CDR3 protein sequence are merged under the most common genes and DNA. Across this sample there are 40,000 to 65,000 distinct CDR3 sequences, with almost 25% seen only once. Of the sample, 3.2% is held by the ten largest clones. What was sequenced was tumor-infiltrating naive CD4+ T cells sorted from the breast tumor. This specimen's cell subset or site label, per the study, means: naive CD4+ T cells, CD4+CD45RA+CD25-. The origin of the receptors is a female donor with breast cancer.

There are many counts of this clonotype. An end of the junction differs from the germline gene, which may be a read error. This rearrangement joins TRBV7-7 to TRBJ2-7; D is possibly TRBD1 or TRBD2 (5 bases each). This CDR3 is 13 amino acids long. Per germline, CDR1 SSHAT and CDR2 FNYEAQ (reference sequence). CDR3 loop: CASSLGDGLEQYF. The CDR3 nucleotides are TGTGCTAGCAGCTTAGGGGACGGGTTGGAGCAGTACTTC.

This chain uses TRBV7-2 with TRBJ2-2; 8 bases are shared with TRBD2. CDR3 length equals 16 residues. Germline lookup yields CDR1 SGHTA and CDR2 FQGNSA. The junction had 8 bases not matched to a gene; V was cut back by 8 bases and J by 0 bases. The CDR3, as DNA: TGTGCCAGCGCCCGGGGTAGCGGGACGAACACCGGGGAGCTGTTTTTT. Protein sequence: CASARGSGTNTGELFF. The complete variable domain, with remaining parts taken from reference TRBV7-2 and TRBJ2-2, reads GAGVSQSPSNKVTEKGKDVELRCDPISGHTALYWYRQSLGQGLEFLIYFQGNSAPDKSGLPSDRFSAERTGGSVSTLTIQRTQQEDSAVYLCASARGSGTNTGELFFGEGSRLTVL.